Listed below are T cell receptor beta chains from one sample, sequenced in a study of siplizumab effects on memory and regulatory T cells. Measured with immunoSEQ multiplex PCR; TCRdb has only the in-frame clones, and not every one. This table holds nearly 85,000 clones, roughly 90% found once. Sequenced sample: Tregs sorted from blood. These receptors all stem from a human donor in good health. CDR3s include the opening cysteine and the closing phenylalanine or tryptophan. A D gene is named only where the DNA matches it firmly.

TRBJ2-7 | . | TRBV6-6 | CASMRALGSYEQYF
TRBJ1-1 | . | TRBV18 | CASSPYRSNTEAFF
TRBJ1-2 | TRBD1 | TRBV7-2 | CASSQGTGYYGYTF
TRBJ2-7 | . | TRBV15 | CATSRDHSYEQYF
TRBJ2-5 | TRBD1 | TRBV19 | CASSQRDRVTQETQYF
TRBJ2-1 | . | TRBV6-6 | CASSYWWDSYNEQFF
TRBJ2-4 | . | TRBV5-1 | CASSEPGGAIQYF
TRBJ1-6 | . | TRBV6-5 | CASSPSGTVYSPLHF
TRBJ2-3 | . | TRBV29-1 | CSVEASGADTQYF
TRBJ2-1 | TRBD2 | TRBV15 | CATSTSPGLAESGNNEQFF
TRBJ2-3 | . | TRBV27 | CASAPDRSTDTQYF
TRBJ1-2 | . | TRBV6-5 | CASRGNYGYTF
TRBJ2-3 | TRBD2 | TRBV5-5 | CASSFLAGGTSTDTQYF
TRBJ1-1 | . | TRBV28 | CASSFLGRNTEAFF
TRBJ2-5 | . | TRBV18 | CASSPRGPETQYF
TRBJ1-2 | . | TRBV6-5 | CASRRSLGGYTF
TRBJ2-2 | . | TRBV11-3 | CASSLSGVNTGELFF
TRBJ2-7 | . | TRBV5-1 | CASSLVGGSEQYF
TRBJ1-4 | . | TRBV6-5 | CASKGSGEKLFF
TRBJ2-2 | . | TRBV1 | CTSSQDIAGENTGELFF
TRBJ2-7 | TRBD1 | TRBV28 | CASSFGGQLPYEQYF
TRBJ2-5 | TRBD2 | TRBV5-5 | CASSLFSGAAETQYF
TRBJ1-5 | . | TRBV19 | CASRGQNQPQHF
TRBJ2-1 | . | TRBV7-3 | CASSLSKGTLGNEQFF
TRBJ1-6 | . | TRBV11-2 | CASSAGGNSPLHF
TRBJ1-2 | TRBD1 | TRBV4-2 | CASSHGQGAGYTF
TRBJ1-6 | . | TRBV4-1 | CASSLNSYNSPLHF
TRBJ1-1 | . | TRBV6-5 | CASSTVGTEAFF
TRBJ1-2 | . | TRBV7-2 | CASSPQTEGYTF
TRBJ1-6 | TRBD1 | TRBV10-3 | CAIGTGDSPLHF
TRBJ1-6 | TRBD1 | TRBV11-3 | CASSSGQGYNSPLHF
TRBJ2-7 | . | TRBV27 | CATGSRSYEQYF
TRBJ1-4 | . | TRBV9 | CASSVAGIQGEKLFF
TRBJ2-1 | TRBD1 | TRBV6-5 | CASRAGGSNEQFF
TRBJ1-3 | . | TRBV14 | CASSQVAAGSRNTIYF
TRBJ1-5 | . | TRBV11-2 | CASSSGANQPQHF
TRBJ2-4 | TRBD1 | TRBV2 | CASSEHRGVAKNIQYF
TRBJ1-2 | . | TRBV6-6 | CASRNTVASNYGYTF
TRBJ1-5 | . | TRBV6-1 | CASNRSGYQPQHF
TRBJ1-6 | . | TRBV4-1 | CASSSTVNSSSYNSPLHF
TRBJ2-7 | . | TRBV7-6 | CASSSPRGEQYF
TRBJ2-7 | TRBD2 | TRBV6-5 | CASSYSGTSGEQYF
TRBJ2-1 | . | TRBV7-2 | CASSLISGLEQFF
TRBJ1-1 | . | TRBV11-2 | CASSFSLGVAFF
TRBJ2-2 | . | TRBV18 | CASSFGGGELFF
TRBJ1-5 | . | TRBV7-9 | CASSLVSGAGQPQHF
TRBJ1-5 | TRBD1 | TRBV19 | CASRDRADQPQHF
TRBJ1-4 | . | TRBV6-5 | CASSYGVGTTNEKLFF
TRBJ1-3 | . | TRBV5-5 | CASSSSLSGNTIYF
TRBJ2-1 | TRBD2 | TRBV11-2 | CASSFGTSGGNEQFF
TRBJ1-5 | . | TRBV6-4 | CASSDRPLGAQHF
TRBJ2-5 | . | TRBV6-5 | CASSSGRTQYF